One T cell receptor (beta chain) is described in this entry. This sample stems from a study of blood T cell repertoires in COVID-19. Profiled with immunoSEQ multiplex PCR; TCRdb holds only in-frame clones, not every one. Among roughly 80,000 clones listed, less than 85% were seen once. Trimming left V 10 bases short and J 1 base short, with 14 bases between. The length of the CDR3 is 13 residues. Looked up from germline, CDR1 is SNHLY and CDR2 is FYNNEI. The sequence was collected from a man between 70 and 80 years old with active or convalescent COVID-19. Sequenced input: peripheral blood. The V and J genes are TRBV2 and TRBJ2-7, with a tentative D call TRBD1 (6 bases). The CDR3 spells CANQGQSSYEQYF. The CDR3 DNA sequence: TGTGCCAACCAAGGACAGTCGTCCTACGAGCAGTACTTC. Looking up the rest from reference TRBV2 and TRBJ2-7 gives the full variable domain: EPEVTQTPSHQVTQMGQEVILRCVPISNHLYFYWYRQILGQKVEFLVSFYNNEISEKSEIFDDQFSVERPDGSNFTLKIRSTKLEDSAMYFCANQGQSSYEQYFGPGTRLTVT.